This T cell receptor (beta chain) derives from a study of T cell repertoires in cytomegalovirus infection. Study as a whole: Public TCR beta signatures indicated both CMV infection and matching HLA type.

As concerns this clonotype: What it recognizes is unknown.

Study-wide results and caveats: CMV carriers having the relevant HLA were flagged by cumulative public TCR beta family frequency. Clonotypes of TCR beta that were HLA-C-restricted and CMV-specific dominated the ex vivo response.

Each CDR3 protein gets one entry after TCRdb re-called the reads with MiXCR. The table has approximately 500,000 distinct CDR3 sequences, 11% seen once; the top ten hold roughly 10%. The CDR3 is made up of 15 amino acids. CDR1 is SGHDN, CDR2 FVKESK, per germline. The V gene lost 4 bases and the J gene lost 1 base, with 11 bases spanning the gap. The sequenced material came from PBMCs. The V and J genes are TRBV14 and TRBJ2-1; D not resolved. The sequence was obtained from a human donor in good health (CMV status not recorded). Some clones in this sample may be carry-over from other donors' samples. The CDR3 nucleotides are TGTGCCAGCAGCCCATACTGGGCGTCCTACAATGAGCAGTTCTTC. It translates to CASSPYWASYNEQFF. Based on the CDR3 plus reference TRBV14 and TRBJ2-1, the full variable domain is EAGVTQFPSHSVIEKGQTVTLRCDPISGHDNLYWYRRVMGKEIKFLLHFVKESKQDESGMPNNRFLAERTGGTYSTLKVQPAELEDSGVYFCASSPYWASYNEQFFGPGTRLTVL.